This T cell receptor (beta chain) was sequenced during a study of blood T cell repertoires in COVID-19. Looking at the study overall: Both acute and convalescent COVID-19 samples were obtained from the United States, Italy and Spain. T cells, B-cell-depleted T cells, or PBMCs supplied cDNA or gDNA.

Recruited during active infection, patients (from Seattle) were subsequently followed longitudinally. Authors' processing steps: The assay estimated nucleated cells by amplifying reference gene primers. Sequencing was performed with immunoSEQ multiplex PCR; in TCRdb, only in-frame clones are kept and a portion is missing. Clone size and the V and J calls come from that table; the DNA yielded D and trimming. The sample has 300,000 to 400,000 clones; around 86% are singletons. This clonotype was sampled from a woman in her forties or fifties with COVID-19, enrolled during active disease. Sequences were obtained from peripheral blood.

This CDR3 is CASSLVQGLGQAQYF. The CDR3 coding sequence is TGCGCCAGCAGCTTGGTACAGGGTTTAGGCCAGGCGCAGTATTTT. This chain connects TRBV5-1 to TRBJ2-3; TRBD1 is a possible D gene (6 bases). CDR1 SGHRS and CDR2 YFSETQ come from the germline V gene. The V end lost 0 bases, the J end lost 10 bases, and 18 bases lay between the germline ends. This CDR3 has 15 amino acids.